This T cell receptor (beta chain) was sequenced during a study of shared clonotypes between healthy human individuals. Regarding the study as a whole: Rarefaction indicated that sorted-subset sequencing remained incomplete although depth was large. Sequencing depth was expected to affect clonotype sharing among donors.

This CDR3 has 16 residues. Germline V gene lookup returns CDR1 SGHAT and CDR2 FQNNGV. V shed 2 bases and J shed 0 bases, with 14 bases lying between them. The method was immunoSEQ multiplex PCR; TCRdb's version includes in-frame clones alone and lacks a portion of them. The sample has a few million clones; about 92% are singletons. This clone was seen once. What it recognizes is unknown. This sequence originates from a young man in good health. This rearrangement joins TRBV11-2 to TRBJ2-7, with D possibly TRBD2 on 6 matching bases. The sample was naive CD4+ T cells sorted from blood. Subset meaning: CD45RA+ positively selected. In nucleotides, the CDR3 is TGTGCCAGCAGCTTAAGGCTAGCGCTAAGCTCCTACGAGCAGTACTTC. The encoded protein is CASSLRLALSSYEQYF. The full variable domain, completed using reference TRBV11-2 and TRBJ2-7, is EAGVAQSPRYKIIEKRQSVAFWCNPISGHATLYWYQQILGQGPKLLIQFQNNGVVDDSQLPKDRFSAERLKGVDSTLKIQPAKLEDSAVYLCASSLRLALSSYEQYFGPGTRLTVT.